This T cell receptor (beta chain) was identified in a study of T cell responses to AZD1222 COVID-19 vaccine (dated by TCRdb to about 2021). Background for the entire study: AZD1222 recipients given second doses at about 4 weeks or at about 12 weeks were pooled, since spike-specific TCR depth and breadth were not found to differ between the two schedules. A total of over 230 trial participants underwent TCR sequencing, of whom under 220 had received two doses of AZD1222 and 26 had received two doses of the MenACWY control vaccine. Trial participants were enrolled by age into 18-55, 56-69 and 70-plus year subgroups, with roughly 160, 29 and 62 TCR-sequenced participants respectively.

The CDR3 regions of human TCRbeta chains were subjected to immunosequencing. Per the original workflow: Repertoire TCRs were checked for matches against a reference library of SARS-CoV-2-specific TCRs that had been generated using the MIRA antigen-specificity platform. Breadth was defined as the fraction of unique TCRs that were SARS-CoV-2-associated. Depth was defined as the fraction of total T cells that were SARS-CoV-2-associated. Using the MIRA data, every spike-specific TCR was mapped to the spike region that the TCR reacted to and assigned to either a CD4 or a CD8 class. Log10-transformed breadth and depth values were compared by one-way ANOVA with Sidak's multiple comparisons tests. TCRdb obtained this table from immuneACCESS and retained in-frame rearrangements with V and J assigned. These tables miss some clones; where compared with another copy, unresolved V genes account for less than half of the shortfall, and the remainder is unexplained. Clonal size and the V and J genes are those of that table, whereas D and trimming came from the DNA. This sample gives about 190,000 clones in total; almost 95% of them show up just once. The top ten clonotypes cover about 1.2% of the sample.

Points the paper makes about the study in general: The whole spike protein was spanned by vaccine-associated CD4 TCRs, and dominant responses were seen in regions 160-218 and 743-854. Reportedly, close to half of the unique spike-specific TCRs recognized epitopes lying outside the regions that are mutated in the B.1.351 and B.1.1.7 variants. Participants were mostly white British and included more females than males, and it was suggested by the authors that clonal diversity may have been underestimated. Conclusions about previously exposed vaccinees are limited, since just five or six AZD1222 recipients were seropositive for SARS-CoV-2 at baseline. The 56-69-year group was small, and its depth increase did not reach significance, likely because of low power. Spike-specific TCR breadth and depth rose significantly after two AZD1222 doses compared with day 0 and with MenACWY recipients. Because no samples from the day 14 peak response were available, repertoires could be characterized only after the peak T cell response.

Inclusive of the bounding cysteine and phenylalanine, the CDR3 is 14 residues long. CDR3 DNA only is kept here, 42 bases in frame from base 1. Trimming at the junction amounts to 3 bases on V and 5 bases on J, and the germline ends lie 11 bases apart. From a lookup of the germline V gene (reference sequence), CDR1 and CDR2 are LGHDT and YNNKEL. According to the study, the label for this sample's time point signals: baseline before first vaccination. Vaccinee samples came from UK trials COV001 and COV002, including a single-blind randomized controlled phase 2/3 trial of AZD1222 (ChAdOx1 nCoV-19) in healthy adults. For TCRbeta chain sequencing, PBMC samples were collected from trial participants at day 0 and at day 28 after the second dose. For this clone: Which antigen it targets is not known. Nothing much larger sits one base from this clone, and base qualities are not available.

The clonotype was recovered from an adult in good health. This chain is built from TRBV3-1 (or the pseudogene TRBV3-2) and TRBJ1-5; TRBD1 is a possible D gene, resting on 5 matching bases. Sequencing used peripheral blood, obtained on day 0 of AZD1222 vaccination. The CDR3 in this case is CASSQGGSHQPQHF. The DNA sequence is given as TGTGCCAGCAGCCAGGGGGGTTCCCATCAGCCCCAGCATTTT.